This TCR beta chain is from a study of blood T cell repertoires in COVID-19. The table came from immunoSEQ multiplex PCR; TCRdb's copy has only in-frame clones and leaves some out. Among more than 45,000 clones listed, approximately 86% were seen once. The sample consisted of peripheral blood. The TCR sequence derives from a human donor with active COVID-19. The donor label of this sample is uncertain.

The chain's CDR3 is CASSPTGQGGGYGYTF. DNA for the CDR3: TGCGCCAGCAGCCCGACTGGACAGGGCGGAGGCTATGGCTACACCTTC. The V gene is TRBV4-3, the J gene TRBJ1-2; 8 nucleotides align to TRBD1. The CDR3 sequence is 16 residues long. CDR1 and CDR2 from the germline V gene are LGHNA and YSLEER. Losses at the gene ends were 4 bases for V and 4 bases for J; bases not matched to a gene: 11.